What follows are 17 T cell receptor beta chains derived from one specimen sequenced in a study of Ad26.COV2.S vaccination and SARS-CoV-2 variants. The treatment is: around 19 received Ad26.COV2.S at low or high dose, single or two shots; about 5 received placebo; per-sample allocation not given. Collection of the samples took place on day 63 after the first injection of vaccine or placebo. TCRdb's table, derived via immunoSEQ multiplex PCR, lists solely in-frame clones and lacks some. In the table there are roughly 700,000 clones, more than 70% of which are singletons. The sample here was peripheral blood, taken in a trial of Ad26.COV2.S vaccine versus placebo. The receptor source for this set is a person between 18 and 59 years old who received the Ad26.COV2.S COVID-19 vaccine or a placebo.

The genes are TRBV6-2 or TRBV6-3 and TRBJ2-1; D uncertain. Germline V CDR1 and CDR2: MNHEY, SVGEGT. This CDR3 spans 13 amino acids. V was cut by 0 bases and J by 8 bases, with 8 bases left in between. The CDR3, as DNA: TGTGCCAGCAGTTACTCAGGGTACCATGAGCAGTTCTTC. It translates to CASSYSGYHEQFF.

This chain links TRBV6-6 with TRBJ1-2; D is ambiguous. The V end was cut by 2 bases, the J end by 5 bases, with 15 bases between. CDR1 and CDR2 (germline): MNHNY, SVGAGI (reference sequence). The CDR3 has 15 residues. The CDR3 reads CASSYPERGDYGYTF. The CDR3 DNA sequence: TGTGCCAGCAGTTACCCAGAGCGCGGGGATTATGGCTACACCTTC.

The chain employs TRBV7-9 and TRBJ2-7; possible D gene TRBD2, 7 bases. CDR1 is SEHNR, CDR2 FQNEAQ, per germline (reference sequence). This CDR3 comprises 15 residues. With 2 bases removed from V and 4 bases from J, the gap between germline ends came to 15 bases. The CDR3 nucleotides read TGTGCCAGCAGCTTAATAAGAGGGGGGGCTTACGAGCAGTACTTC. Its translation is CASSLIRGGAYEQYF.

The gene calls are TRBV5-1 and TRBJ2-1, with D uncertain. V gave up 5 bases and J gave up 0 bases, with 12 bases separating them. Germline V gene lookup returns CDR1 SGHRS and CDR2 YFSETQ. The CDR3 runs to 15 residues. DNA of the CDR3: TGCGCCAGCAGGACCACGCTTAGCTCCTACAATGAGCAGTTCTTC. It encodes CASRTTLSSYNEQFF. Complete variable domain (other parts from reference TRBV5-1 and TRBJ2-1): KAGVTQTPRYLIKTRGQQVTLSCSPISGHRSVSWYQQTPGQGLQFLFEYFSETQRNKGNFPGRFSGRQFSNSRSEMNVSTLELGDSALYLCASRTTLSSYNEQFFGPGTRLTVL.

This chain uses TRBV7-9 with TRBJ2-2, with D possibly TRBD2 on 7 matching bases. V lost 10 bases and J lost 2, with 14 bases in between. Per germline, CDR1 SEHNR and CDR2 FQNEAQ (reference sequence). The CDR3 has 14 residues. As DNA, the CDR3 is TGTGCCATTCGGTGGGGGGGCAACACCGGGGAGCTGTTTTTT. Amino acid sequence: CAIRWGGNTGELFF.

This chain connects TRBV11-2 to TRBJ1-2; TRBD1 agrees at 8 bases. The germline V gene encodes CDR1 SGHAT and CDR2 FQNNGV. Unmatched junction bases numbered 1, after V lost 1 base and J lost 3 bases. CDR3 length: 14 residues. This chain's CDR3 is CASSLGTGYYGYTF. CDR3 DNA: TGTGCCAGCAGCTTAGGGACAGGGTACTATGGCTACACCTTC.

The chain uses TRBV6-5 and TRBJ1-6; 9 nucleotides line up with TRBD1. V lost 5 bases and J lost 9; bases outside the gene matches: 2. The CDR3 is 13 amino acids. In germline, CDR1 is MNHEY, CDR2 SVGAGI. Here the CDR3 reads CASSHRGLSPLHF. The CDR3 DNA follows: TGTGCCAGCAGTCACAGGGGGCTTTCACCCCTCCACTTT.

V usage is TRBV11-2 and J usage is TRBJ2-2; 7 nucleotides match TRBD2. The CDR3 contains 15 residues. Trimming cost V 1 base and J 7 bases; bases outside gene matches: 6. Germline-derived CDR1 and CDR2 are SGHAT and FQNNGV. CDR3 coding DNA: TGTGCCAGCAGCTTAGGACTAGCCGCGGGCGGGGAGCTGTTTTTT. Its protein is CASSLGLAAGGELFF.

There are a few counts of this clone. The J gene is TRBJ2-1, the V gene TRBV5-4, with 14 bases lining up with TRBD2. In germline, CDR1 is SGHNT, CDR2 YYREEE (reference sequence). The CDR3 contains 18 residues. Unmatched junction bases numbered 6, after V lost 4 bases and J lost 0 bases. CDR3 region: CASSLGLAGAGSYNEQFF. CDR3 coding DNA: TGTGCCAGCAGCCTGGGACTAGCGGGGGCGGGCTCCTACAATGAGCAGTTCTTC. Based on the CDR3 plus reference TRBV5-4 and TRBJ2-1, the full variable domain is ETGVTQSPTHLIKTRGQQVTLRCSSQSGHNTVSWYQQALGQGPQFIFQYYREEENGRGNFPPRFSGLQFPNYSSELNVNALELDDSALYLCASSLGLAGAGSYNEQFFGPGTRLTVL.

CDR3 in DNA: TGTGCCACCAGCCCCGGGGGGTATCAGCCCCAGCATTTT. This sequence encodes CATSPGGYQPQHF. The chain is built from TRBV15 and TRBJ1-5; D possibly corresponds to TRBD1 (5 bases). Germline values: CDR1 LNHNV, CDR2 YYDKDF (reference sequence). V was clipped by 5 bases and J by 5 bases, with 10 bases between them. This CDR3 contains 13 residues.

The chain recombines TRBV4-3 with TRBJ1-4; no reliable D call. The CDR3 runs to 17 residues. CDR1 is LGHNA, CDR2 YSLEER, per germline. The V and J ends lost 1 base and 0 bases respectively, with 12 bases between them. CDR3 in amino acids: CASSQVRLTPTNEKLFF. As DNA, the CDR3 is TGCGCCAGCAGCCAAGTAAGACTTACCCCAACTAATGAAAAACTGTTTTTT.

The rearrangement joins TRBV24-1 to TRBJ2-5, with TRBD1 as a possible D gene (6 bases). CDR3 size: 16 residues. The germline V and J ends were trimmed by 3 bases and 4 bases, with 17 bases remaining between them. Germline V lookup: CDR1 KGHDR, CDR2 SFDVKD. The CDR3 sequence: CATSDPYAGAGETQYF. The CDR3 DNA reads TGTGCCACCAGTGATCCCTATGCAGGGGCGGGAGAGACCCAGTACTTC.

This CDR3 is CASSSRQGVTEAFF. The CDR3 DNA sequence: TGTGCCAGCAGTTCCCGACAGGGCGTCACTGAAGCTTTCTTT. This sequence joins TRBV27 and TRBJ1-1; 7 positions match TRBD1. Germline V lookup: CDR1 MNHEY, CDR2 SMNVEV (reference sequence). V trimming: 4 bases; J trimming: 4 bases; junction bases outside the gene matches: 6. CDR3 length equals 14 residues.

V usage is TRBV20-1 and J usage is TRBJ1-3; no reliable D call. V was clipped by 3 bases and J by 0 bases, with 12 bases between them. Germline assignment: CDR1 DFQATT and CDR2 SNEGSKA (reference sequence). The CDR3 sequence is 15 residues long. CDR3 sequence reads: CSASSWTSSGNTIYF. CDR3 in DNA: TGCAGTGCTAGTTCTTGGACGTCCTCTGGAAACACCATATATTTT.

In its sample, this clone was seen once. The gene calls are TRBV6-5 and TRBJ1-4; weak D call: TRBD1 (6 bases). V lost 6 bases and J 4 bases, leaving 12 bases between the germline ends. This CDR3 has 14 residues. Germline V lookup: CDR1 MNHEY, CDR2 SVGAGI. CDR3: CASSQGPFNEKLFF. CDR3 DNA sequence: TGTGCCAGCAGCCAGGGGCCCTTTAATGAAAAACTGTTTTTT.

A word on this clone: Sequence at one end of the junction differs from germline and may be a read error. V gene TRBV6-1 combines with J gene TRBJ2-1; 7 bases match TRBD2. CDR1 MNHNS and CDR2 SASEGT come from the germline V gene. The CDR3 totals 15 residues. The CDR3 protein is CASSEGGTTYYEQFF. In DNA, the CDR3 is TGTGCCAGCAGTGAAGGTGGGACTACCTACTATGAGCAGTTCTTC.

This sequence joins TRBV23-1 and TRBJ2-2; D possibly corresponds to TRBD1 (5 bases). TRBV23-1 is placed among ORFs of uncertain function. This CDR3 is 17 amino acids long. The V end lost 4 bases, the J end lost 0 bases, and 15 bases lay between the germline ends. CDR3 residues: CASSPLRTSTNTGELFF. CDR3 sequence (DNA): TGCGCCAGCAGTCCCCTCAGGACATCTACGAACACCGGGGAGCTGTTTTTT.